These 17 T cell receptor beta chains were sequenced from one sample in a study of identical twins. TCRdb called the 5' RACE reads again in MiXCR, with one record for every CDR3 protein. The sample lists 1.5 million to 2 million distinct CDR3 sequences, about 31% occurring once. Specimen: cord blood. Every receptor here comes from a newborn girl in good health.

This clonotype has a handful of counts. The CDR3 sequence: CASSYYGQETQYF. The CDR3, as DNA: TGTGCCAGCAGTTACTACGGCCAAGAGACCCAGTACTTC. V gene TRBV6-6 combines with J gene TRBJ2-5, with unresolved D. Trimming removed 1 base at V and 1 base at J, with 4 bases between. The CDR3 length is 13 residues. Germline V gene sequence: CDR1 MNHNY, CDR2 SVGAGI (reference sequence).

The rearrangement links TRBV5-1 to TRBJ2-7; D uncertain. Deletions cut 0 bases from V and 3 bases from J, with 7 bases between. Germline CDR1 and CDR2: SGHRS and YFSETQ. There are 13 residues in the CDR3. CDR3 sequence: CASSLDWYYEQYF. In DNA, the CDR3 is TGCGCCAGCAGCTTGGACTGGTACTACGAGCAGTACTTC.

This chain uses TRBV2 with TRBJ1-2; TRBD1 might be the D (6 bases). This CDR3 is 13 amino acids long. The V end was cut by 5 bases, the J end by 6 bases, with 13 bases between. The germline V gene encodes CDR1 SNHLY and CDR2 FYNNEI. This CDR3 reads CASSTRGRDGYTF. CDR3 DNA: TGTGCCAGCAGTACCAGGGGTAGAGATGGCTACACCTTC.

The rearrangement uses TRBV20-1 and TRBJ2-7; 7 positions agree with TRBD1. Germline values: CDR1 DFQATT, CDR2 SNEGSKA (reference sequence). J lost 4 bases, V lost 0 bases, and 6 bases had no gene match. The CDR3 has 14 residues. The CDR3 loop reads CSARDRGLVYEQYF. The CDR3 coding sequence is TGCAGTGCTAGAGACAGGGGGTTGGTGTACGAGCAGTACTTC.

Turning to this clonotype: Sequence at one end of the junction differs from germline and may be a read error. This rearrangement joins TRBV4-2 to TRBJ1-1; unclear D gene. Germline lookup yields CDR1 LGHNA and CDR2 YNFKEQ. The CDR3 length is 17 residues. In nucleotides, the CDR3 is TGTGCCAGCAGCCAAGTCGGCTTACAGCGGAGGAACGCTGAAGCTTTCTTT. This encodes CASSQVGLQRRNAEAFF.

Only one count was recorded for this clonotype. The chain carries TRBV6-6 and TRBJ1-6; 11 nucleotides align to TRBD1. This CDR3 is built from 16 residues. Germline V gene data show CDR1 as MNHNY and CDR2 as SVGAGI (reference sequence). V shed 4 bases, J shed 10 bases, and the junction held 9 bases outside the gene matches. CDR3 amino acids: CASSWGQGQGGSPLHF. CDR3 nucleotide sequence: TGTGCCAGCAGTTGGGGGCAGGGACAGGGGGGCTCACCCCTCCACTTT.

V and J are TRBV27 and TRBJ2-2, with a weak D call TRBD2 (6 bases). CDR3 length: 18 amino acids. V dropped 1 base and J dropped 6 bases, with 21 bases sitting between them. Germline V CDR1 and CDR2: MNHEY, SMNVEV (reference sequence). The CDR3 DNA reads TGTGCCAGCAGTTTATTCCCGGGACTCGCGGGTGGGGCCGGGGAGCTGTTTTTT. It is translated as CASSLFPGLAGGAGELFF.

The chain combines TRBV4-2 with TRBJ1-1, with 8 bases matching TRBD1. The germline gives CDR1 LGHNA, CDR2 YNFKEQ. CDR3 length: 15 residues. V lost 1 base and J lost 1; bases outside the gene matches: 2. Here the CDR3 reads CASSQGTGKNTEAFF. For the CDR3, the DNA is TGTGCCAGCAGCCAAGGGACAGGGAAGAACACTGAAGCTTTCTTT.

This clonotype was observed a single time. V is TRBV4-2 and J is TRBJ2-3, with TRBD2 matching 11 bases. CDR1 and CDR2 (germline): LGHNA, YNFKEQ. CDR3 length equals 16 residues. The V segment lost 3 bases and the J segment 6 bases; nucleotides outside the gene matches: 8. The CDR3 coding sequence is TGTGCCAGCAGCCATTATAGCGGGGGGGCCCAGGATACGCAGTATTTT. Its protein product is CASSHYSGGAQDTQYF.

This clonotype was seen only a few times. V is TRBV20-1 and J is TRBJ2-1, with D uncertain. The V gene's germline CDR1 is DFQATT and CDR2 SNEGSKA (reference sequence). The CDR3 runs to 11 residues. The CDR3 DNA reads TGCAGGGGGTACCGTGGGAATGAGCAGTTCTTC. It codes for CRGYRGNEQFF.

A note on this clonotype: Just one base apart from a much larger clone, this may be a read error. The chain is built from TRBV11-2 and TRBJ2-3, with 8 bases matching TRBD2. The CDR3 covers 16 residues. Germline trimming cut 0 bases from V and 11 bases from J; bases unmatched to any gene: 13. Germline V gene data show CDR1 as SGHAT and CDR2 as FQNNGV. The CDR3 coding sequence is TGTGCCAGCAGCTTAGATCGTTGGACTAGCTTGCATATGCAGTATTTT. Protein: CASSLDRWTSLHMQYF. The full variable domain, rest sourced from reference TRBV11-2 and TRBJ2-3, is EAGVAQSPRYKIIEKRQSVAFWCNPISGHATLYWYQQILGQGPKLLIQFQNNGVVDDSQLPKDRFSAERLKGVDSTLKIQPAKLEDSAVYLCASSLDRWTSLHMQYFGPGTRLTVL.

This clonotype came up once. This chain joins TRBV4-1 and TRBJ1-1; D gene unclear. CDR1 and CDR2 from the germline V gene are MGHRA and YSYEKL. The CDR3 has 13 residues. The V gene lost 4 bases and the J gene lost 1 base, with 7 bases spanning the gap. The CDR3 region has the DNA TGCGCCAGCAGCCGACCCTCGAACACTGAAGCTTTCTTT. Translation: CASSRPSNTEAFF.

The genes are TRBV20-1 and TRBJ1-6; possible D gene TRBD1, 5 bases. V dropped 3 bases and J dropped 2 bases, with 8 bases sitting between them. The CDR3 contains 14 residues. CDR1 is DFQATT, CDR2 SNEGSKA, per germline (reference sequence). As DNA, the CDR3 is TGCAGTGCTAGGGGACTCCCCTATAATTCACCCCTCCACTTT. Protein product: CSARGLPYNSPLHF.

The chain is built from TRBV7-6 and TRBJ1-2; 8 bases are a match to TRBD1. The CDR3 is made up of 16 amino acids. CDR1 SGHVS and CDR2 FNYEAQ come from the germline V gene. V lost 2 bases and J lost 4; bases outside the gene matches: 9. As DNA, the CDR3 is TGTGCCAGCAGCTTAACTAGGACAGGGCCCGGCTATGGCTACACCTTC. Translating it yields CASSLTRTGPGYGYTF.

Ten or more counts support this clonotype. The CDR3 sequence is CASSYSTGTYEQYF. For the CDR3, the DNA is TGTGCCAGCAGTTACTCGACAGGGACCTACGAGCAGTACTTC. V and J are TRBV6-5 and TRBJ2-7; 7 bases agree with TRBD1. Trimming removed 0 bases from V and 2 bases from J; junction bases left unmatched: 1. There are 14 residues in the CDR3. Germline values: CDR1 MNHEY, CDR2 SVGAGI.

This rearrangement joins TRBV12-3 or TRBV12-4 to TRBJ1-4; D may be TRBD1 (5 bases). This CDR3 has 15 residues. Trimming pared 6 bases from V and 6 bases from J, leaving 17 bases between. The CDR3 sequence is CASSHAGTRDEKLFF. CDR3 nucleotides: TGTGCCAGCAGCCACGCCGGGACTCGGGATGAAAAACTGTTTTTT.

This clonotype was counted many times. The gene calls are TRBV7-6 and TRBJ2-7; D is uncertain. Trimming took off 5 bases at V and 5 bases at J, with 10 bases between the two ends. Per the germline V gene, CDR1 is SGHVS and CDR2 is FNYEAQ. The CDR3 is made up of 12 amino acids. Here the CDR3 reads CASSANSNEQYF. In DNA form, the CDR3 reads TGTGCCAGCAGCGCCAACAGTAACGAGCAGTACTTC.